The rows below give T cell receptor beta chains drawn from one sample of a study of OX40 agonist ivuxolimab in advanced cancers. Generated by immunoSEQ multiplex PCR, the TCRdb table keeps only in-frame clones and is missing some. The data contain 60,000 to 80,000 clones, about 81% of them singletons. Source: CD4+ or CD8+ T cells sorted from blood, taken in a trial of the OX40 agonist ivuxolimab. The receptors derive from an adult with an advanced solid tumor such as melanoma, head and neck, liver or kidney cancer. The CDR3 runs from the conserved cysteine through the conserved F or W. Fields, in order: J gene, D gene, V gene, clone size, CDR3 DNA, CDR3 protein. D genes are given only for firm matches. Clone size is not always given. Where it is, it says once, few, many or a class for expanded clones.

j_gene: TRBJ1-2; d_gene: NA; v_gene: TRBV6-6; abundance: NA; CDR3nt: TGTGCCAGCAGTTACGCAGGGAACTATGGCTACACCTTC; CDR3aa: CASSYAGNYGYTF
j_gene: TRBJ1-1; d_gene: NA; v_gene: TRBV21-1; abundance: few; CDR3nt: TGTGCCAGCAGCAAAGATGCGGGTACGAACACTGAAGCTTTCTTT; CDR3aa: CASSKDAGTNTEAFF
j_gene: TRBJ2-3; d_gene: TRBD2; v_gene: TRBV5-1; abundance: once; CDR3nt: TGCGCCAGCAGCCCAACTAGCGGGGGTGGTACGCAGTATTTT; CDR3aa: CASSPTSGGGTQYF
j_gene: TRBJ2-6; d_gene: NA; v_gene: TRBV21-1; abundance: NA; CDR3nt: TGTGCCAGCAGCAAAAGGGGGAAGGGACATCCTAACTCTGGGGCCAACGTCCTGACTTTC; CDR3aa: CASSKRGKGHPNSGANVLTF
j_gene: TRBJ2-5; d_gene: TRBD2; v_gene: TRBV10-2; abundance: NA; CDR3nt: TGCGCCAGCAGTTTCGAGCGGGGGGGCCTGAAAGAGACCCAGTACTTC; CDR3aa: CASSFERGGLKETQYF
j_gene: TRBJ1-5; d_gene: NA; v_gene: TRBV7-7; abundance: NA; CDR3nt: TGTGCCAGCAGCACGCGAAGACTCTGTTGTCAGCCCCAGCATTTT; CDR3aa: CASSTRRLCCQPQHF
j_gene: TRBJ1-3; d_gene: NA; v_gene: TRBV5-6; abundance: NA; CDR3nt: TGTGCCAGCAGCTTGGGACGGGTCCCTGGAAACACCATATATTTT; CDR3aa: CASSLGRVPGNTIYF
j_gene: TRBJ1-4; d_gene: NA; v_gene: TRBV5-1; abundance: NA; CDR3nt: TGCGCCAGCAGCTTGATAGGACCGCAAAATGAAAAACTGTTTTTT; CDR3aa: CASSLIGPQNEKLFF
j_gene: TRBJ1-6; d_gene: NA; v_gene: TRBV5-1; abundance: once; CDR3nt: TGCGCCAGCCGCCTGAGACTCCCAGGATCGGGGTATAATTCACCCCTCCACTTT; CDR3aa: CASRLRLPGSGYNSPLHF
j_gene: TRBJ1-5; d_gene: NA; v_gene: TRBV4-1; abundance: NA; CDR3nt: TGCGCCAGCAGCCAGGTGGCGGGGGATCAGCCCCAGCATTTT; CDR3aa: CASSQVAGDQPQHF
j_gene: TRBJ2-2; d_gene: NA; v_gene: TRBV5-4; abundance: NA; CDR3nt: TGTGCCAGCAGGTCTAGTGTATCCGGGGAGCTGTTTTTT; CDR3aa: CASRSSVSGELFF
j_gene: TRBJ1-1; d_gene: TRBD1; v_gene: TRBV6-6; abundance: NA; CDR3nt: TGTGCCACCTACAGGGGGAAGACTGAAGCTTTCTTT; CDR3aa: CATYRGKTEAFF
j_gene: TRBJ1-5; d_gene: TRBD1; v_gene: TRBV7-3; abundance: NA; CDR3nt: TGTGCCAGCAGCTCCGTGGGACAGAGCAATCAGCCCCAGCATTTT; CDR3aa: CASSSVGQSNQPQHF
j_gene: TRBJ2-3; d_gene: TRBD2; v_gene: TRBV14; abundance: NA; CDR3nt: TGTGCCAGCGGACTAGCGGGAGAAACGCAGTATTTT; CDR3aa: CASGLAGETQYF
j_gene: TRBJ2-2; d_gene: TRBD2; v_gene: TRBV18; abundance: NA; CDR3nt: TGTGCCAGCTCATCCTCGACTAGCGGGAGCACCGGCGGGGAGCTGTTTTTT; CDR3aa: CASSSSTSGSTGGELFF
j_gene: TRBJ2-7; d_gene: TRBD1; v_gene: TRBV30; abundance: NA; CDR3nt: TGTGCCTGGGGAGTTTGGGACAGAACTTCCTACGAGCAGTACTTC; CDR3aa: CAWGVWDRTSYEQYF
j_gene: TRBJ2-5; d_gene: TRBD1; v_gene: TRBV9; abundance: NA; CDR3nt: TGTGCCAGCAGCATACAACAGGGGGCCGGGGAGACCCAGTACTTC; CDR3aa: CASSIQQGAGETQYF
j_gene: TRBJ2-3; d_gene: TRBD1; v_gene: TRBV5-4; abundance: NA; CDR3nt: TGTGCCAGCAGCCCCCGGGACAGGGGGACAGATACGCAGTATTTT; CDR3aa: CASSPRDRGTDTQYF
j_gene: TRBJ1-1; d_gene: NA; v_gene: TRBV5-6; abundance: once; CDR3nt: TGTGCCAGCAGCTTGTATAAAGGGCGGACTGAAGCTTTCTTT; CDR3aa: CASSLYKGRTEAFF
j_gene: TRBJ1-2; d_gene: NA; v_gene: TRBV6-5; abundance: NA; CDR3nt: TGTGCCAGCAGTTTGCGAAGCTCGACTAACTATGGCTACACCTTC; CDR3aa: CASSLRSSTNYGYTF
j_gene: TRBJ1-5; d_gene: NA; v_gene: TRBV7-2; abundance: NA; CDR3nt: TGTGCCAGCAGCTTAACTAGTTATCAGCCCCAGCATTTT; CDR3aa: CASSLTSYQPQHF
j_gene: TRBJ2-6; d_gene: NA; v_gene: TRBV6-6; abundance: NA; CDR3nt: TGTGCCAGCAGTTATTTTGGGGGGCCTGGGGCCAACGTCCTGACTTTC; CDR3aa: CASSYFGGPGANVLTF
j_gene: TRBJ2-1; d_gene: TRBD2; v_gene: TRBV7-3; abundance: few; CDR3nt: TGTGCCAGCAGCTCGGCGACTAGCGGGAGGGCTTCCTACAATGAGCAGTTCTTC; CDR3aa: CASSSATSGRASYNEQFF
j_gene: TRBJ1-1; d_gene: NA; v_gene: TRBV10-3; abundance: NA; CDR3nt: TGTGCCATCAGTTTCGAGATTTTCAGCACTGAAGCTTTCTTT; CDR3aa: CAISFEIFSTEAFF
j_gene: TRBJ2-5; d_gene: TRBD1; v_gene: TRBV5-4; abundance: NA; CDR3nt: TGTGCCAGCAGCTTGGGAGGGACAGGATTCTCCCCCGAGACCCAGTACTTC; CDR3aa: CASSLGGTGFSPETQYF
j_gene: TRBJ2-5; d_gene: NA; v_gene: TRBV6-5; abundance: NA; CDR3nt: TGTGCCACCTATGGAGGGACCCAGTACTTC; CDR3aa: CATYGGTQYF
j_gene: TRBJ2-4; d_gene: NA; v_gene: TRBV6-5; abundance: NA; CDR3nt: TGTGCCAGCAGTCCGGGCAAAGCCAAAAACATTCAGTACTTC; CDR3aa: CASSPGKAKNIQYF
j_gene: TRBJ2-5; d_gene: TRBD1; v_gene: TRBV15; abundance: once; CDR3nt: TGTGCCACCAGCAAAAGGGGACAGGGGATGGCAGAGACCCAGTACTTC; CDR3aa: CATSKRGQGMAETQYF
j_gene: TRBJ2-2; d_gene: TRBD2; v_gene: TRBV11-2; abundance: NA; CDR3nt: TGTGCCAGCAGCTTATCTAGCGGGAGGGCCTTTCGATACACCGGGGAGCTGTTTTTT; CDR3aa: CASSLSSGRAFRYTGELFF
j_gene: TRBJ2-2; d_gene: NA; v_gene: TRBV5-6; abundance: NA; CDR3nt: TGTGCCAGCAGCTTTCTAGGGGGTGCCGACACCGGGGAGCTGTTTTTT; CDR3aa: CASSFLGGADTGELFF
j_gene: TRBJ1-5; d_gene: NA; v_gene: TRBV5-5; abundance: NA; CDR3nt: TGTGCCAGCAGCTTGGTTCACAATCAGCCCCAGCATTTT; CDR3aa: CASSLVHNQPQHF
j_gene: TRBJ2-3; d_gene: TRBD2; v_gene: TRBV5-1; abundance: NA; CDR3nt: TGCGCCAGCAGCTTGGAGGTGGCGGGAGGGGCGGATACGCAGTATTTT; CDR3aa: CASSLEVAGGADTQYF
j_gene: TRBJ1-1; d_gene: NA; v_gene: TRBV29-1; abundance: NA; CDR3nt: TGCAGCGTTGGGGCTGGGCAGGAACGGGCAGCTTTCTTT; CDR3aa: CSVGAGQERAAFF
j_gene: TRBJ1-6; d_gene: NA; v_gene: TRBV11-1; abundance: few; CDR3nt: TGTGCCAGCAGCAAAGGGGTCCAGGATTCACCCCTCCACTTT; CDR3aa: CASSKGVQDSPLHF
j_gene: TRBJ2-5; d_gene: NA; v_gene: TRBV7-9; abundance: NA; CDR3nt: TGTGCCAGCAGCTTCTTCGCTAGCCCAGAGACCCAGTACTTC; CDR3aa: CASSFFASPETQYF
j_gene: TRBJ2-3; d_gene: TRBD2; v_gene: TRBV7-9; abundance: few; CDR3nt: TGTGCCAGCAGCTTTAACAGCGGGGGGGCGGATACGCAGTATTTT; CDR3aa: CASSFNSGGADTQYF
j_gene: TRBJ2-1; d_gene: TRBD2; v_gene: TRBV10-3; abundance: NA; CDR3nt: TGTGCCATCAGTGAGTCGGGGGGGGCCTACAATGAGCAGTTCTTC; CDR3aa: CAISESGGAYNEQFF
j_gene: TRBJ1-2; d_gene: NA; v_gene: TRBV5-2; abundance: NA; CDR3nt: TGTGCCAGCAAGCACGGCAGAGAGTACGAAACCTATGGCTACACCTTC; CDR3aa: CASKHGREYETYGYTF
j_gene: TRBJ2-5; d_gene: NA; v_gene: TRBV14; abundance: NA; CDR3nt: TGTGCCAGCAGCCGTGATCCCCAAGAGACCCAGTACTTC; CDR3aa: CASSRDPQETQYF
j_gene: TRBJ1-1; d_gene: NA; v_gene: TRBV7-3; abundance: NA; CDR3nt: TGTGCCAGCAGCCTTACCGGCCCGAACACTGAAGCTTTCTTT; CDR3aa: CASSLTGPNTEAFF
j_gene: TRBJ2-1; d_gene: TRBD2; v_gene: TRBV18; abundance: NA; CDR3nt: TGTGCCAGCTCACCCTTCGGCGGGAGTGCTGGCAATGAGCAGTTCTTC; CDR3aa: CASSPFGGSAGNEQFF
j_gene: TRBJ1-5; d_gene: NA; v_gene: TRBV7-6; abundance: NA; CDR3nt: TGTGCCAGCAGCCGCTCGGGGACTCAGCCCCAGCATTTT; CDR3aa: CASSRSGTQPQHF
j_gene: TRBJ2-5; d_gene: TRBD2; v_gene: TRBV6-1; abundance: few; CDR3nt: TGTGCCAGCAGTCCCCTAGCGGGGGGCCAAGAGACCCAGTACTTC; CDR3aa: CASSPLAGGQETQYF
j_gene: TRBJ1-3; d_gene: NA; v_gene: TRBV2; abundance: few; CDR3nt: TGTGCCAGCAGTGAAGGGATAGGAAACACCATATATTTT; CDR3aa: CASSEGIGNTIYF
j_gene: TRBJ2-7; d_gene: TRBD2; v_gene: TRBV6-6; abundance: NA; CDR3nt: TGTGCCAGCAGTTACTCGGGACTACGCCCCGAGCAGTACTTC; CDR3aa: CASSYSGLRPEQYF